This note documents a single TCR beta chain sequence. The time point: patch test 3, about 24 weeks after DPC sensitization. Treatment in this sample: therapeutic diphenylcyclopropenone sensitization with weekly scalp DPC. The CDR3 has 12 residues. V lost 1 base, J lost 6 bases, and 7 bases lay in between. CDR1 SGHTA and CDR2 FQGNSA come from the germline V gene. This record comes from a study of human T cells and chemical hapten exposure. TCRdb reprocessed the RACE reads via MiXCR and lists one record per CDR3 protein. The table records over 150,000 distinct CDR3 sequences, around 30% of them present only once.

This receptor was identified in a woman aged 18-30 years with alopecia areata. Some clones in this sample may be carry-over from other donors' samples. The chain has TRBV7-2 and TRBJ2-7; no definite D call. The sequencing here drew on whole blood, taken in connection with sensitization to the hapten diphenylcyclopropenone (DPC). CDR3 protein: CASSLVSGEQYF. DNA of the CDR3: TGTGCCAGCAGCTTAGTTTCGGGCGAGCAGTACTTC.